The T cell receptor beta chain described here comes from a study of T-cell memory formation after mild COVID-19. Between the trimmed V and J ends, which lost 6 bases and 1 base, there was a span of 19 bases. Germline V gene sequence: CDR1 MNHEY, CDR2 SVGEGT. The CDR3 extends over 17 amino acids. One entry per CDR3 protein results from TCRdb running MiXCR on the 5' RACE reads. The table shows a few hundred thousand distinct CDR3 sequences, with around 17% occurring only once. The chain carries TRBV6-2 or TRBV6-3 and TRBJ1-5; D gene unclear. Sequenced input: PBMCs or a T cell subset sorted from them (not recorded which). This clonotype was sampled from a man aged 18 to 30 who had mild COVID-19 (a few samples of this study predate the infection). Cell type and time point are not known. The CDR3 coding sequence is TGTGCCAGCAGACGACGTCGATTGTGGGAAAGCAATCAGCCCCAGCATTTT. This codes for CASRRRRLWESNQPQHF.